The rows below give T cell receptor beta chains drawn from one sample of a study of T cell clonotyping in hematopoietic cell transplantation. Only in-frame clones appear in the TCRdb table, and some are missing; sequencing was by immunoSEQ multiplex PCR. Found here are a few thousand clones, 95% to 96% of them singletons; the top ten hold roughly 2.7%. Sample: PBMCs, taken 100 days after allogeneic stem cell transplant. The receptor source for this set is a male patient aged 35-55 years who had an allogeneic stem cell transplant from a related donor, so the T cells may come from the graft donor. Some clones in this sample may be carry-over from other donors' samples. Each CDR3 is given with its conserved first and last residue. The order of the fields is V gene, D gene, clone size, J gene, CDR3 protein, CDR3 DNA. The D gene is left open where the match is weak. Some rows mark clone size as missing; the rest say once, few, many or name a class of expanded clone.

TRBV7-2	TRBD1	NA	TRBJ1-2	CASSRTGTGLYGYTF	TGTGCCAGCAGCCGAACCGGGACAGGACTATATGGCTACACCTTC
TRBV25-1	NA	once	TRBJ1-2	CASSESGTSNYGHTF	TGTGCCAGCAGTGAATCGGGTACTTCTAACTATGGCCACACCTTC
TRBV28	NA	NA	TRBJ1-2	CASRPHAPVFGYTF	TGTGCCAGCAGACCCCACGCCCCGGTGTTTGGCTACACCTTC
TRBV30	TRBD2	NA	TRBJ2-7	CAWSDRGGWSREQYF	TGTGCCTGGAGTGACCGGGGGGGCTGGTCTCGCGAGCAGTACTTC
TRBV4-3	TRBD2	NA	TRBJ2-1	CASSPGLAGAASGEQFF	TGCGCCAGCAGCCCGGGACTAGCGGGCGCGGCGTCAGGCGAGCAGTTCTTC
TRBV2	TRBD1	NA	TRBJ2-2	CASRGTGWRLGGELFF	TGTGCCAGCAGGGGGACAGGGTGGCGCTTGGGCGGGGAGCTGTTTTTT
TRBV19	NA	NA	TRBJ2-1	CASSIGSGVYNEQFF	TGTGCCAGTAGTATAGGCAGCGGAGTTTACAATGAGCAGTTCTTC
TRBV7-2	TRBD1	NA	TRBJ2-7	CASSPQTGNGDEQYF	TGTGCCAGCAGCCCTCAGACAGGGAACGGAGACGAGCAGTACTTC
TRBV9	TRBD2	NA	TRBJ2-3	CASSVISGGTDTQYF	TGTGCCAGCAGCGTAATAAGCGGGGGGACAGATACGCAGTATTTT
TRBV5-1	NA	NA	TRBJ2-5	CASSSTLGYQETQYF	TGCGCCAGCAGCTCGACCCTCGGGTACCAAGAGACCCAGTACTTC
TRBV25-1	NA	few	TRBJ2-5	CASSERGHQETQYF	TGTGCCAGCAGTGAAAGGGGACACCAAGAGACCCAGTACTTC
TRBV28	TRBD1	NA	TRBJ1-2	CASSDPDRGEGGYTF	TGTGCCAGCAGTGACCCTGACAGGGGGGAGGGTGGCTACACCTTC
TRBV7-9	NA	NA	TRBJ2-7	CASSLGGGDEQYF	TGTGCCAGCAGCTTAGGGGGTGGCGACGAGCAGTACTTC
TRBV6-1	NA	NA	TRBJ1-3	CASSENKDGNTIYF	TGTGCCAGCAGTGAAAACAAGGATGGAAACACCATATATTTT
TRBV19	TRBD1	NA	TRBJ1-5	CASKGQGNQPQHF	TGTGCCAGTAAGGGACAGGGCAATCAGCCCCAGCATTTT
TRBV4-3	TRBD1	NA	TRBJ2-7	CASSQDLPGGSYEQYF	TGCGCCAGCAGCCAAGATCTCCCAGGGGGCTCATACGAGCAGTACTTC
TRBV7-6	TRBD2	NA	TRBJ2-7	CASSSSGTSASEQYF	TGTGCCAGCAGCTCCTCCGGGACTAGTGCATCCGAGCAGTACTTC
TRBV19	NA	NA	TRBJ1-1	CASRGTMANTEAFF	TGTGCCAGTAGGGGGACGATGGCTAACACTGAAGCTTTCTTT
TRBV5-1	NA	NA	TRBJ1-2	CASSLYRAYGYTF	TGCGCCAGCAGCTTGTACAGGGCCTATGGCTACACCTTC
TRBV6-5	NA	few	TRBJ1-6	CASSYSQGSTNSPLHF	TGTGCCAGCAGTTACTCCCAGGGGAGCACGAATTCACCCCTCCACTTT
TRBV7-2	NA	NA	TRBJ1-2	CASSQHTGGATYGYTF	TGTGCCAGCAGCCAACATACCGGCGGGGCTACCTATGGCTACACCTTC
TRBV6-1	NA	NA	TRBJ1-2	CASSDRGRDYGYTF	TGTGCCAGCAGTGACAGGGGAAGGGATTATGGCTACACCTTC
TRBV2	NA	NA	TRBJ1-1	CASSERGQGWTEAFF	TGTGCCAGCAGTGAACGCGGTCAGGGTTGGACTGAAGCTTTCTTT
TRBV7-3	NA	NA	TRBJ2-1	CASSLRSKVNEQFF	TGTGCCAGCAGCTTACGATCTAAGGTCAATGAGCAGTTCTTC
TRBV7-6	NA	once	TRBJ2-7	CASSLGRDNEQYF	TGTGCCAGCAGCTTGGGCCGGGACAACGAGCAGTACTTC
TRBV7-2	TRBD2	NA	TRBJ2-7	CASRYLAAYEQYF	TGTGCCAGCAGATATCTAGCGGCCTACGAGCAGTACTTC
TRBV2	NA	NA	TRBJ2-7	CASSDVLGAKGEQYF	TGTGCCAGCAGTGACGTGCTGGGGGCTAAGGGCGAGCAGTACTTC
TRBV7-9	NA	NA	TRBJ1-4	CASSLNPIAGSGEKLFF	TGTGCCAGCAGCTTAAACCCTATTGCTGGGTCGGGTGAAAAACTGTTTTTT
TRBV19	TRBD1	NA	TRBJ1-1	CASSSRTGANTEAFF	TGTGCCAGTAGTTCAAGGACAGGGGCGAACACTGAAGCTTTCTTT
TRBV5-1	NA	NA	TRBJ2-1	CASSPLGSTGYEQFF	TGCGCCAGCAGCCCGCTAGGCTCCACGGGCTATGAGCAGTTCTTC
TRBV11-2	NA	NA	TRBJ1-5	CASSAGPNNQPQHF	TGTGCCAGCAGCGCGGGTCCCAACAATCAGCCCCAGCATTTT
TRBV27	TRBD2	NA	TRBJ2-1	CASSQREGVNEQFF	TGTGCCAGCAGTCAGCGGGAGGGAGTCAATGAGCAGTTCTTC